This T cell receptor (beta chain) was recovered during a study of cytomegalovirus exposure and HLA in healthy donors. At the level of the study: The study's early data release held some 85 million unique TCRs from HLA-typed donors. Findings of the study overall: The likely origin of a cluster of highly shared sequence variants was a sequencing artifact. For most TCR beta V segments, an earlier analysis put the productive rate at about 87% or about 30% of the time.

In its sample, this clone was seen once. The target antigen is unknown. Donors likely had unrecorded immune exposures despite being nominally healthy when sampled. The PCR employed 60 Vbeta primers together with 13 Jbeta primers. Sequencing was performed with immunoSEQ multiplex PCR; in TCRdb, only in-frame clones are kept and a portion is missing. The sample records roughly 190,000 clones, 73% being singletons. V was clipped by 0 bases and J by 4 bases, with 11 bases between them. In germline, CDR1 is SGDLS, CDR2 YYNGEE. CDR3 length: 15 amino acids. This receptor was identified in a woman aged 25 to 39 in good health and CMV-seronegative. Sequencing was carried out using PBMCs. The genes are TRBV9 and TRBJ2-1; D remains unclear. DNA of the CDR3: TGTGCCAGCAGCGTAGAAGCGAGAAGGTACAATGAGCAGTTCTTC. This encodes CASSVEARRYNEQFF.